This TCR beta chain is drawn from a study of blood T cells in healthy people across ages. PCR was performed a second time for about 7 to 11 cycles using a sample-barcoded 5' primer and a J-beta primer mix. Samples each returned at least 3 million CDR3-containing paired-end reads. Each CDR3 protein is one row after TCRdb ran MiXCR on the 5' RACE reads. Of about 640,000 distinct CDR3 sequences listed, roughly 50% are singletons. Trimming stripped 3 bases from V and 4 bases from J, with 7 bases between. CDR1 and CDR2 from the germline V gene are DFQATT and SNEGSKA (reference sequence). The CDR3 contains 12 residues.

The V call is TRBV20-1, the J call TRBJ1-5; D is undetermined. The TCR originated in a man in his sixties in good health. The sequencing input was blood. CDR3 in amino acids: CSARAANQPQHF. CDR3 bases: TGCAGTGCTAGGGCCGCGAATCAGCCCCAGCATTTT.